This entry concerns a single T cell receptor beta chain. There is no known antigen for this receptor. Base quality data are lacking; no much larger clone is found one base away. The CDR3 covers 15 residues, taking in both the cysteine and the phenylalanine. The DNA shown is the 45-base CDR3, in frame from base 1. Germline trimming amounts to 0 bases on V and 6 bases on J, with 5 as the count of junction bases outside the gene matches. CDR1 and CDR2 (SGHKS, YYEKEE) derive from the germline V gene (reference sequence). This record comes from a study of cytomegalovirus exposure and HLA in healthy donors (dated by TCRdb to the late 2010s). Broadly, across the study: An earlier analysis of roughly 500 of the donors reported over 250 Gb of sequence data and 95 million to 130 million unique TCR beta sequences obtained from roughly 180 million T cells. An early release covering about 600 HLA-typed donors comprised about 300 gigabases of sequencing data and 65 million to 100 million unique TCR sequences. The genetic ancestry cluster associated with self-reported Caucasian donors included over 65% of the roughly 400 genotyped donors. The study aimed to test whether signatures of past pathogen exposure could be identified by cataloging public T cell receptors. Using immunosequencing, the study profiled T cell repertoires from around 670 subjects and related those repertoires to cytomegalovirus serostatus. Besides the first cohort of under 700 subjects, a separate validation cohort made up of 120 different subjects was used. High-throughput TCR immunosequencing, statistical association of individual TCRs with disease status, and machine learning were combined to predict cytomegalovirus infection status. A later analysis re-analyzed previously published TCR beta repertoires from 666 donors and added high-resolution HLA genotyping to study TCR occurrence patterns. The later analysis used no new phenotypic data to find candidate immune exposures, relying instead on TCR beta sequences and their occurrence across donors. In an earlier analysis of 500 to 650 of the donors, high-throughput TCR beta sequencing was used to judge whether each TCR beta V gene segment behaved as functional or pseudogenic. Donor age, sex, ethnicity and CMV serostatus were compiled together with the repertoire data. In a later genetic analysis, genome-wide SNP genotypes for 398 of the 666 donors were used, and that subset was treated as a discovery cohort. Every repertoire in the discovery cohort had been generated on one and the same sequencing platform. HLA typing included class I and class II loci at four-digit resolution. The number of typed donors differed by locus: 629-630 for A, B, C, DRB1 and DQB1; approximately 530 for DQA1; some 610 for DPA1; and around 450 for DPB1. Roughly 5 DR-DQ haplotypes were handled as single units for association and clustering, since linkage in the cohort was strong. Among 398 genotyped donors of the cohort, an average of about 240,000 unique TCR beta nucleotide sequences were sequenced per donor, about a sixth of them non-productive. Results and caveats for the whole study, not just this receptor: Correlated functional status among segregating V segments might reflect linkage disequilibrium, but an unknown experimental factor could not be ruled out. In an earlier analysis of 587 of the donors, most TCR beta V segments appeared in productive rearrangements about 90% or about 30% of the time, broadly matching IMGT annotations. Some IMGT-functional V segments, including TRBV6-2 and TRBV6-3, could not be distinguished by the 87-base-pair reads and were therefore excluded. Because counts were too low, about 15 rarely observed V segments, including chromosome 9 orphons, were left out of the earlier analysis of over 550 of the donors. In this cohort, only TCR beta chains were sequenced, and detectable features were limited by the absence of alpha or paired-chain data. In a later analysis, several top co-occurrence clusters were reported to appear linked to parvovirus B19, influenza, CMV and Epstein-Barr virus. In a later analysis, HLA-associated TCR beta chains showed more clonal expansion and lower generation probabilities than non-associated chains that were equally common. A later analysis found that TCR association rates varied across HLA loci, with DRB1 alleles showing the most associated TCRs and HLA-C alleles the fewest. While some public TCRs were present in many individuals, most TCR sequences turned up only very rarely across donors. In a later genetic analysis, a missense DCLRE1C variant was associated with V-gene and J-gene trimming of TCR beta chains, and the association was replicated in an independent cohort. It was suggested by the authors that the approach could potentially be generalized to other disease states and immunological phenotypes. Specific HLA alleles were associated with roughly 16,000 TCR beta sequences at a false discovery rate of 0.05 in a later analysis. In both the original and validation cohorts, the classifier was reported to diagnose cytomegalovirus status with high specificity and sensitivity. Assigning TCR associations to individual alleles was difficult when HLA alleles, especially DR and DQ, strongly co-occurred. In a later genetic analysis, fewer N-insertions in productive TCRs were reported among donors in an Asian-associated ancestry cluster than the roughly 710-donor mean. The sequencing pipeline was judged likely to have produced a cluster of highly shared sequence variants as a technical artifact. Presence/absence analyses assumed roughly uniform sequencing depth across donors, an assumption that may not hold. According to a later analysis, most CMV-associated TCR beta chains appeared to be HLA-restricted, and the HLA associations seemed to be driven largely by CMV exposure. The study listed approximately 150 TCR beta chains as associated with cytomegalovirus. HLA typing was unavailable for some donors at each locus, so association tests used only the typed subset. A further reported finding was that TCR beta sequences accurately predicted the HLA-A and HLA-B alleles for most subjects in the first cohort. Immune exposure information for the cohort was limited to CMV serostatus. In vitro tests confirmed that three of the cytomegalovirus-associated TCR beta chains recognize cytomegalovirus antigens.

The cohort comprised 666 healthy bone marrow donors. At the time of sampling, all cohort members were nominally healthy, though unrecorded immune exposures were likely present. The donor was CMV seropositive and belonged to the group of about 290 seropositive cohort members. Each donor provided a peripheral blood sample, and peripheral blood mononuclear cells were used for TCR beta sequencing. Genomic DNA extraction from the blood cell samples was performed with the Qiagen DNeasy Blood Extraction Kit. Libraries came from the immunoSEQ multiplex PCR assay. For the multiplex PCR, a mixture combining 60 forward primers for TCR Vbeta segments and 13 reverse primers for TCR Jbeta segments was used. A multiplex PCR assay on genomic DNA amplified the CDR3 region of rearranged TCR beta genes. The Illumina HiSeq System was used to sequence the amplified TCR beta libraries as 87-base-pair reads. The published analysis was carried out like this. A later analysis counted approximately 84 million unique TCR beta chains across the 690 or so repertoires, and around 9.9 million of these chains were shared by at least two donors. Raw reads were error-corrected and collapsed into unique sequences by a nearest-neighbor algorithm in which closely related sequences were merged to remove PCR and sequencing errors. To assign V, D and J gene segments, CDR3 sequences were aligned to IMGT reference sequences. For a sequence to be retained, at least a six-nucleotide match to both a V gene segment and a J gene segment was required. Rearrangements were classified as productive when the CDR3 lacked stop codons and remained in frame with V and J, and all other rearrangements were classified as non-productive. CDR3 was defined by IMGT convention, running from the second conserved V-encoded cysteine to the conserved J-encoded phenylalanine. The earlier analysis of some 540 of the donors excluded any sequence lacking an unambiguous match to a single V gene segment. In an earlier analysis of several hundred of the donors, V segments were called functional above 56.7% productive rearrangements and were called segregating when the between-donor standard deviation exceeded 5%. To diagnose cytomegalovirus status from the catalog of TCR beta chain sequences, a statistical classification framework was built. In a later analysis, TCR nucleotide sequences were compared against IMGT/GENE-DB human TR gene sequences so that V and J genes could be assigned. The TCRdist pipeline was used in a later analysis to assign CDR3 sequences and most-parsimonious VDJ recombination scenarios. In a later analysis, each TCR beta chain was defined by its CDR3 amino acid sequence together with its V-gene family, and reads lacking a unique V-gene family were excluded. To address suspected cross-contamination and a sequencing artifact, a later analysis removed several hundred highly shared, low-generation-probability nucleotide sequences. For each public chain, a later analysis derived a clonal expansion index from normalized ranks of inferred template counts within each repertoire. In a later analysis, generation probabilities were computed using a VDJ recombination model fitted to out-of-frame rearrangements, and the results were checked against IGoR. Hypergeometric tests were used in a later analysis to score TCR-TCR, TCR-HLA and TCR-CMV co-occurrence, with a repertoire-size bias correction applied to the TCR pairs. In a later analysis, false discovery rates were estimated by permuting HLA or CMV assignments 20 times. In a later analysis, co-occurring TCRs were grouped using DBSCAN, and TCRdist sequence similarity was added for clustering within HLA-allele-positive subsets. Co-occurrence clustering excluded repertoires with fewer than 30,000 or more than 120,000 public chains, plus five with anomalous nucleotide sharing. TCRdb holds this immuneACCESS table with in-frame rearrangements only. Some clones are missing; in checked studies, unresolved V genes explain under half, and the rest has no known cause. V and J calls and clone size are given by that table; D and trimming were obtained from the DNA. The sample data list under 200,000 clones, and approximately 80% of these were observed just once. The ten top clones hold just over 4.5% of the sample.

The sequence derives from a woman aged 45 to 65 in good health and CMV-seropositive. The V gene is TRBV5-5 and the J gene is TRBJ2-4; 8 bases in between match TRBD1. Sequencing was performed on PBMCs. For the CDR3, the sequence is CASSLAGQGLNIQYF. The nucleotides read TGTGCCAGCAGCTTGGCCGGACAGGGTTTAAACATTCAGTACTTC.